This is a list of T cell receptor beta chains from one sample in a study of blood T cell repertoires in COVID-19. Method: immunoSEQ multiplex PCR; TCRdb's copy keeps in-frame clones and lacks some. The sample includes 300,000 to 450,000 clones, more than 75% seen only once; the top ten take more than 0.9%. The sample consisted of PBMCs or T cells enriched from blood (not recorded which). The receptors here all came from a woman in her thirties who had recovered from COVID-19. The CDR3 runs from the conserved cysteine through the conserved F or W. A D gene is named only where the DNA matches it firmly. Clone size is not always given. Where it is, it says once, few, many or a class for expanded clones.

>NA|TRBV27|TRBJ2-2|once
TGTGCCAGCAGTTTATCGGCAGATAACACCGGGGAGCTGTTTTTT
CASSLSADNTGELFF
>NA|TRBV15|TRBJ1-2|NA
TGTGCCACCAGCAGAGATGAGGGACACCAGACAGTGTACACCTTC
CATSRDEGHQTVYTF
>NA|TRBV4-3|TRBJ1-5|once
TGCGCCAGCAGCCATGAGGCTGGGGGCAACAATCAGCCCCAGCATTTT
CASSHEAGGNNQPQHF
>NA|TRBV7-9|TRBJ1-1|NA
TGTGCCAGCAGCCTCGAGGCAGAAGCTTTCTTT
CASSLEAEAFF
>TRBD2|TRBV7-2|TRBJ2-5|NA
TGTGCCAGCAGCCGGGGGGTAGGGGAAGAGACCCAGTACTTC
CASSRGVGEETQYF
>NA|TRBV4-3|TRBJ2-3|NA
TGCGCCAGCAGCCAGGCACAGGTAACAGATACGCAGTATTTT
CASSQAQVTDTQYF
>TRBD1|TRBV6-1|TRBJ2-3|NA
TGTGCCAGCAGTGGATGGACAGGGATTAGCACAGATACGCAGTATTTT
CASSGWTGISTDTQYF
>TRBD1|TRBV5-4|TRBJ2-5|NA
TGTGCCAGCAGCATACAGGGGACCGAGGAGACCCAGTACTTC
CASSIQGTEETQYF
>TRBD1|TRBV6-6|TRBJ2-7|NA
TGTGCCAGCAGTAGGGACAGGCTCTACGAGCAGTACTTC
CASSRDRLYEQYF
>TRBD2|TRBV5-1|TRBJ2-5|NA
TGCGCCAGCAGCAAGGGACTAGCGGAGGGGGAGACCCAGTACTTC
CASSKGLAEGETQYF
>TRBD1|TRBV7-2|TRBJ1-5|few
TGTGCCAGCAGCACTGGACAGGGGAATCAGCCCCAGCATTTT
CASSTGQGNQPQHF
>NA|TRBV5-1|TRBJ2-1|NA
TGCGCCAGCAGCCAGGGGAGGGACTCCTACAATGAGCAGTTCTTC
CASSQGRDSYNEQFF
>NA|TRBV4-2|TRBJ2-3|NA
TGTGCCAGCAGCCAAGACTCAAAGGGGAGCACAGATACGCAGTATTTT
CASSQDSKGSTDTQYF
>NA|TRBV11-2|TRBJ2-1|NA
TGTGCCAGCAGCTTAGTTTCGGGGTACAATGAGCAGTTCTTC
CASSLVSGYNEQFF
>NA|TRBV6-5|TRBJ1-2|NA
TGTGCCAGCAGATTCAGGGAGGCTAACTATGGCTACACCTTC
CASRFREANYGYTF
>TRBD1|TRBV30|TRBJ2-2|NA
TGTGCCTGGATGCGGACAGGAAACACCGGGGAGCTGTTTTTT
CAWMRTGNTGELFF
>NA|TRBV7-8|TRBJ2-5|NA
TGTGCCAGCAGCTTAGCGCGTGTTGACAGGAATAAAGAGACCCAGTACTTC
CASSLARVDRNKETQYF
>NA|TRBV19|TRBJ1-5|NA
TGTGCCAGTAGTATCCTTAATCAGCCCCAGCATTTT
CASSILNQPQHF
>NA|TRBV4-1|TRBJ2-7|NA
TGCGCCAGCAGCCAAGAAAATCAAGCTGGTCTCGTCTACGAGCAGTACTTC
CASSQENQAGLVYEQYF
>NA|TRBV3-1/TRBV3-2|TRBJ1-5|NA
TGTGCCAGCAGCTCGGGACTTCATAGCAATCAGCCCCAGCATTTT
CASSSGLHSNQPQHF
>TRBD1|TRBV9|TRBJ2-2|NA
TGTGCCAGCAGCGTAGACTTGTCCGGGACAGGGTCGAACACCGGGGAGCTGTTTTTT
CASSVDLSGTGSNTGELFF
>TRBD1|TRBV2|TRBJ1-2|NA
TGTGCCAGCAGTGAGCATTACGGTGGGACAGGGGGCGGCCATGGCTACACCTTC
CASSEHYGGTGGGHGYTF
>NA|TRBV27|TRBJ2-7|NA
TGTGCCAGCAGTCCGGGCCGGATCAAGCGGGAGCAGTACTTC
CASSPGRIKREQYF
>TRBD1|TRBV2|TRBJ1-6|NA
TGTGCCAGCAGTGGACAGGGGCCGAATTCACCCCTCCACTTT
CASSGQGPNSPLHF